This TCR beta chain was sequenced in a study of CD8+ T cells in alopecia areata. As for the study in general: Treated patients received oral tofacitinib, 5 to 10 mg twice daily. Whole-study results and caveats: In scalp and blood during tofacitinib, many expanded lesional clones persisted.

The CDR3 length is 13 residues. Germline V CDR1 and CDR2: LGHNT, FRNRAP. V shed 3 bases and J shed 8 bases, with 13 bases lying between them. Sequencing templates came from extracted RNA that was reverse transcribed into cDNA. Some clones are missing from TCRdb's copy, which holds only in-frame ones; the method was immunoSEQ multiplex PCR. This sample has about 280,000 clones, with roughly 64% found just once. In the case of this clone: The antigen is unknown.

Treatment: oral pan-JAK inhibitor, 5-10 mg twice daily. A FACSAria was used to sort CD4+ and CD8+ T cells. These cells came from PBMCs. The chain carries TRBV12-5 and TRBJ1-2; the D gene is possibly TRBD1 (6 bases). This specimen consisted of CD4+ T cells sorted from blood, obtained at week 24, from a patient treated with tofacitinib. The sequence was obtained from a human donor with alopecia areata. The CDR3 region has the DNA TGTGCTAGTGGTTTAAGCAGGGGATACGGCTACACCTTC. Its protein is CASGLSRGYGYTF.